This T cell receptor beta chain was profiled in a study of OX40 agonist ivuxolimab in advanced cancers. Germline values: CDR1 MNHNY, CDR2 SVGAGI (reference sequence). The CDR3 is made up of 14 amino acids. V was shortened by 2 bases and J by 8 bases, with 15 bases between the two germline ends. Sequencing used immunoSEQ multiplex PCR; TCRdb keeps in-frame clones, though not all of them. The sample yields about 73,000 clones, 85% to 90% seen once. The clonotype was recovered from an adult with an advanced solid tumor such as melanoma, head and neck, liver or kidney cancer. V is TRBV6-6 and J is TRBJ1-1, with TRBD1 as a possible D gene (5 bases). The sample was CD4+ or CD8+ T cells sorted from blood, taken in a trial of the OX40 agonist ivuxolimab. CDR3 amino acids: CASSYVTGAQEAFF. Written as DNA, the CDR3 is TGTGCCAGCAGTTACGTAACCGGGGCACAGGAAGCTTTCTTT.